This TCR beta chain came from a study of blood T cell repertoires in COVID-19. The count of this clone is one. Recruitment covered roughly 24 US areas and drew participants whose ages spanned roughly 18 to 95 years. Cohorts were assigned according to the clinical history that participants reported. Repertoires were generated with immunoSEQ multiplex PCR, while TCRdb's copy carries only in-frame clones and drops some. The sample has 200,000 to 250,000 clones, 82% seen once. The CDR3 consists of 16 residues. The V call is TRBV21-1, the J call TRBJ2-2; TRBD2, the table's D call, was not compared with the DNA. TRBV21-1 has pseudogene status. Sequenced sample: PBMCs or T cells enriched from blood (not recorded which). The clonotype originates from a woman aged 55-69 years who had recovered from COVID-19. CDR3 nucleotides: TGTGCCAGCAGCAAAAAACTAGCGGCTTTCACCGGGGAGCTGTTTTTT. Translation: CASSKKLAAFTGELFF.